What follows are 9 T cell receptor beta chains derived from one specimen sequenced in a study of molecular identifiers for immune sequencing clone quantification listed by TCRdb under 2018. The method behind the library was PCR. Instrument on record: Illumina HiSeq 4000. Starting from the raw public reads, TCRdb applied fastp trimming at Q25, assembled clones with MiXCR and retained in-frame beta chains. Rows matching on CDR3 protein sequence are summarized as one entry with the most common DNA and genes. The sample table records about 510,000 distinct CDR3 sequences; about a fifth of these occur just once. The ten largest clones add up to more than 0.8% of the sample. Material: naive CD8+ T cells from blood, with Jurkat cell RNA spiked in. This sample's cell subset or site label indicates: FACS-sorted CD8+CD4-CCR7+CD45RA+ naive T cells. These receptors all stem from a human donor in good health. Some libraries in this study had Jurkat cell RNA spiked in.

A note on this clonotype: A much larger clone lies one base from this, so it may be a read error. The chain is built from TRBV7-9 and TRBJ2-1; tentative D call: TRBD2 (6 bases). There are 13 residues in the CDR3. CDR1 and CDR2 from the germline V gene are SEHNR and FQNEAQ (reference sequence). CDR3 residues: CVSSLALAHEQFF. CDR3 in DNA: TGTGTCAGCAGCTTAGCACTAGCCCATGAGCAGTTCTTC.

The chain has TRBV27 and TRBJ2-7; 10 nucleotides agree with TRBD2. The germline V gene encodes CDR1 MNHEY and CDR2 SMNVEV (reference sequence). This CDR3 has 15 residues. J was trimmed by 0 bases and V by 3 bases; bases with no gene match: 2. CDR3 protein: CASSFLAGDSYEQYF. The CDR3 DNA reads TGTGCCAGCAGTTTCCTAGCGGGGGACTCCTACGAGCAGTACTTC.

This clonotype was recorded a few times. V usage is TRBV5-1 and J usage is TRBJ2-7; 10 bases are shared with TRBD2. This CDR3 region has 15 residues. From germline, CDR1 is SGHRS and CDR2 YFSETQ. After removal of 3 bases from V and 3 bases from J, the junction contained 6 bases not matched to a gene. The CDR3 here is CASSYSLAGDYEQYF. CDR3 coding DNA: TGCGCCAGCAGCTACAGCCTAGCGGGGGACTACGAGCAGTACTTC.

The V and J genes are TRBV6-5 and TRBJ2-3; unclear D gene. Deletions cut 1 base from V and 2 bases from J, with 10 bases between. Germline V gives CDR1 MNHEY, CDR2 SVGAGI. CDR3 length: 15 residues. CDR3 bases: TGTGCCAGCAGTTACTTCTGGGGAACCACAGATACGCAGTATTTT. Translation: CASSYFWGTTDTQYF.

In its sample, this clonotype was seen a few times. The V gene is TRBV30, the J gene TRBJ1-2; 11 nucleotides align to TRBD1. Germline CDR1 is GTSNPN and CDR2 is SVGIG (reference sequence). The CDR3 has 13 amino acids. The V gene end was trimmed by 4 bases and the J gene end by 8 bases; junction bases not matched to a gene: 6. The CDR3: CAWIWTGGKGYTF. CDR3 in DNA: TGTGCCTGGATTTGGACAGGGGGCAAAGGCTACACCTTC.

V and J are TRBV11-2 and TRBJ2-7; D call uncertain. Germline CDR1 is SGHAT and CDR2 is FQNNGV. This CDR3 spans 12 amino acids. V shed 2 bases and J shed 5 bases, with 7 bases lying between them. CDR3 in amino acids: CASSLLAHEQYF. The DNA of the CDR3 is TGTGCCAGCAGCTTACTGGCCCACGAGCAGTACTTC.

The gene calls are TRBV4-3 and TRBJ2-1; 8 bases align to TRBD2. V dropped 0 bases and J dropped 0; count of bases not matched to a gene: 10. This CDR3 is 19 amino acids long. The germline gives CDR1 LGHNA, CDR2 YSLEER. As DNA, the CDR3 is TGCGCCAGCAGCCAAGAGGTAGCGGGAAGCTTTAGCTCCTACAATGAGCAGTTCTTC. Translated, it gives CASSQEVAGSFSSYNEQFF.

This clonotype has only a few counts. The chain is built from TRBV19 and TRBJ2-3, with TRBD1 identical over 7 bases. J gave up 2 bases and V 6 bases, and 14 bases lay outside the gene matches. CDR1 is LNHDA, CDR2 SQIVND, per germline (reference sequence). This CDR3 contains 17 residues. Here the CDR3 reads CASSPLPRDRDTDTQYF. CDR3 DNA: TGTGCCAGTAGCCCTCTCCCCCGGGACAGAGACACAGATACGCAGTATTTT.

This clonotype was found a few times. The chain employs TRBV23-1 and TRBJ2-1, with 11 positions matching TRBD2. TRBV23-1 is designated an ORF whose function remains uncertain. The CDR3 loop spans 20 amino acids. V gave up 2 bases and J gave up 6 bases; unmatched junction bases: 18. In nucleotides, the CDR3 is TGCGCCAGCAGTCAACCTACAGGGGACCCCGGGACTAGCGGTTTCAATGAGCAGTTCTTC. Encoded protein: CASSQPTGDPGTSGFNEQFF.